The T cell receptor beta chain under discussion was sequenced for a study of blood T cell repertoires in COVID-19 (TCRdb year 2020). Turning to the overall study: Samples covering the acute and convalescent phases of COVID-19 were provided by collaborators in the United States, Italy and Spain. Sample metadata almost always included a de-identified subject ID, COVID-19 status, age in years and sex. The material from the prospective study consisted of cDNA or gDNA derived from T cells, B-cell-depleted T cells, or PBMCs. The samples were drawn from the first 160 participants of the ongoing ImmuneRACE study and from about 1,200 subjects provided by 6 global collaborators. Deeply sampled blood TCRbeta repertoires from subjects exposed to, actively infected with, or recovered from COVID-19 were included in the dataset. Where available, HLA class I and class II types were obtained from metadata supplied by the sample provider rather than from assay-based typing. The repertoires were released in a freely available public database meant as a resource for research on the immune response to SARS-CoV-2.

Study-level results and caveats: Clinical and demographic metadata were provided uncurated, with the amount varying by source and participant.

TCRbeta CDR3 regions were amplified from genomic DNA by means of the immunoSEQ Assay, a bias-controlled multiplex PCR. From the authors' description of their analysis: Nucleated cell counts per sample were estimated from amplification of reference gene primers within the assay. Sequence reads were collapsed and filtered to measure the absolute abundance of every unique TCRbeta CDR3 rearrangement. Productive Simpson clonality was computed per sample as the square root of Simpson's diversity index over productive rearrangements. The source is immuneACCESS, and TCRdb retained only in-frame sequences with V and J called. Part of the clones is not carried over; for the studies checked, unresolved V genes explain less than half of this, and the remainder is unexplained. V, J and clone size are taken as reported in that table, and D and trimming were inferred from the DNA itself. The sample profile shows about 190,000 clones; less than 85% of them were found once. The ten largest clones add up to 3.2% of the sample.

Participants in the prospective study were aged about 18 to 95 years, lived in some 24 United States geographic areas, and enrolled through a virtual design. Cohort assignment in the prospective study relied on participant-reported clinical history from a screening survey and a study questionnaire. Recovered participants in ImmuneRACE Cohort 3 were defined as having two consecutive negative NP/OP PCR tests, clearance from a healthcare professional, or resolution of symptoms. Each participant in the prospective study had whole blood, serum and a nasopharyngeal or oropharyngeal swab collected by mobile phlebotomists. Over an approximately 2-month period, participants in the prospective study had the option of providing additional blood draws and questionnaires. Blood samples from the prospective study were shipped frozen or at room temperature prior to DNA extraction. This clone was found a few times. Which antigen it targets is not known. No much larger clonotype is one base removed from it; base qualities were not supplied.

This clonotype was sampled from a woman in her 30s who had recovered from COVID-19. The specimen was PBMCs or T cells enriched from blood (not recorded which).

The CDR3 corresponds to CASSPAGGSSYNEQFF. At the DNA level, the sequence is TGTGCCAGCTCACCGGCCGGAGGGAGCTCCTACAATGAGCAGTTCTTC. This receptor chain uses TRBV18 and TRBJ2-1; possibly the D gene is TRBD2, per 6 matching bases. V and J lose 3 bases and 0 bases, and a span of 12 bases separates them. CDR1 and CDR2 are read off the germline V gene as KGHSH and LQKENI. From the cysteine up to the phenylalanine, the CDR3 has a length of 16 residues. Just CDR3 DNA is preserved here, 48 bases in frame from base 1.